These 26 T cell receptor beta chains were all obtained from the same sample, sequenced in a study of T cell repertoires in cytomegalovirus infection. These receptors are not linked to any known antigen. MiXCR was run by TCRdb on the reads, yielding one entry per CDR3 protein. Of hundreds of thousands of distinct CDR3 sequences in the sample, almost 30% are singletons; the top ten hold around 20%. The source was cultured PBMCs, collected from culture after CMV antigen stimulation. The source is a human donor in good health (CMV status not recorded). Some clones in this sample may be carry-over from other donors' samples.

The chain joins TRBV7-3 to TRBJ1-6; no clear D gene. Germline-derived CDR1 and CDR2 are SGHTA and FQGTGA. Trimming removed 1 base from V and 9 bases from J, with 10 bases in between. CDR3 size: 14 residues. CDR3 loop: CASSLIGGSSPLHF. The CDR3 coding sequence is TGTGCCAGCAGCTTAATTGGTGGGAGTTCACCCCTCCACTTT.

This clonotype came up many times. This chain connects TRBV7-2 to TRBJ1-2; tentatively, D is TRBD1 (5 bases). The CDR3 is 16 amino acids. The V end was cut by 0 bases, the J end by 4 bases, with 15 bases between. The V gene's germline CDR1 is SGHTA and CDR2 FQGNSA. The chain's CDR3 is CASSLAMTEVSYGYTF. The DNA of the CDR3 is TGTGCCAGCAGCTTAGCAATGACAGAGGTTTCCTATGGCTACACCTTC.

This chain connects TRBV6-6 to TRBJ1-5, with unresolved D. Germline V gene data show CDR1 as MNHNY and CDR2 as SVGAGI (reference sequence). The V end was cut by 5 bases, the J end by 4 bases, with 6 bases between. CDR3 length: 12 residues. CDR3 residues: CASSERNQPQHF. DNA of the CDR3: TGTGCCAGCAGTGAGCGGAATCAGCCCCAGCATTTT.

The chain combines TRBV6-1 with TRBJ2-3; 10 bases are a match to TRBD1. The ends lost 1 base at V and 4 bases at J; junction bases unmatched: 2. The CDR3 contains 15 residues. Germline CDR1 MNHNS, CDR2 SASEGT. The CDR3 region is CASSEGGQGADTQYF. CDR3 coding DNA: TGTGCCAGCAGTGAAGGTGGACAGGGGGCAGATACGCAGTATTTT.

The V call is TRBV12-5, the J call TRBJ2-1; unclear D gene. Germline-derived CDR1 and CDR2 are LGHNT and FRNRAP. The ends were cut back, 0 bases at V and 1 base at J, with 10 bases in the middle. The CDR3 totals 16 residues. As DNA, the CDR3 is TGTGCTAGTGGTTTGGTACTTGGCGGATCCTACAATGAGCAGTTCTTC. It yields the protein CASGLVLGGSYNEQFF.

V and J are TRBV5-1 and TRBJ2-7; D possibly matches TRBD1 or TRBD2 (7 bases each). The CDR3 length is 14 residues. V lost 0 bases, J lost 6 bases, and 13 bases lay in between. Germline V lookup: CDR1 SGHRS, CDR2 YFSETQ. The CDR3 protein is CASSLGDSGAEQYF. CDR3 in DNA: TGCGCCAGCAGCTTGGGGGACAGCGGGGCCGAGCAGTACTTC. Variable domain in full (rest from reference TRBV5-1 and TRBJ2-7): KAGVTQTPRYLIKTRGQQVTLSCSPISGHRSVSWYQQTPGQGLQFLFEYFSETQRNKGNFPGRFSGRQFSNSRSEMNVSTLELGDSALYLCASSLGDSGAEQYFGPGTRLTVT.

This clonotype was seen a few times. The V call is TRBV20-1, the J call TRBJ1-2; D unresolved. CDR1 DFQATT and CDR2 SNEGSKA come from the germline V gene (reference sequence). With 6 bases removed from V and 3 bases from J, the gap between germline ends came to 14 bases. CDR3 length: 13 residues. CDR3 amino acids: CSASTSEDYGYTF. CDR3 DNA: TGCAGTGCCAGCACGTCCGAGGACTATGGCTACACCTTC.

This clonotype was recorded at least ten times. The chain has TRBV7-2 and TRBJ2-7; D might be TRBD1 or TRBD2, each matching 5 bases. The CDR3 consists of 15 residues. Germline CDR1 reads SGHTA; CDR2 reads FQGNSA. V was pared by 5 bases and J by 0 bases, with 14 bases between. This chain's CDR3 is CASSASGTISYEQYF. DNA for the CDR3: TGTGCCAGCAGCGCCTCCGGGACCATCTCCTACGAGCAGTACTTC.

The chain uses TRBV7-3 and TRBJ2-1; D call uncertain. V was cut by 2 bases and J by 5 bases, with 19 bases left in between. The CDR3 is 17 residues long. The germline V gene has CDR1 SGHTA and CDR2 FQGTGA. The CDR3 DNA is TGTGCCAGCAGCTTAGGGCCGGTACCAACCGTAGACAATGAGCAGTTCTTC. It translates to CASSLGPVPTVDNEQFF. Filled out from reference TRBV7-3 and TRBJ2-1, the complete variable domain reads GAGVSQTPSNKVTEKGKYVELRCDPISGHTALYWYRQSLGQGPEFLIYFQGTGAADDSGLPNDRFFAVRPEGSVSTLKIQRTERGDSAVYLCASSLGPVPTVDNEQFFGPGTRLTVL.

CDR3 protein: CASSLVGLYQETQYF. The CDR3 DNA reads TGTGCCAGCAGCTTAGTAGGACTCTACCAAGAGACCCAGTACTTC. This sequence joins TRBV7-6 and TRBJ2-5; D is perhaps TRBD2 (5 bases). Germline CDR1 is SGHVS and CDR2 is FNYEAQ. The CDR3 covers 15 residues. Trimming removed 1 base at V and 0 bases at J, with 9 bases between. Together with reference TRBV7-6 and TRBJ2-5, the CDR3 gives the full variable domain: GAGVSQSPRYKVTKRGQDVALRCDPISGHVSLYWYRQALGQGPEFLTYFNYEAQQDKSGLPNDRFSAERPEGSISTLTIQRTEQRDSAMYRCASSLVGLYQETQYFGPGTRLLVL.

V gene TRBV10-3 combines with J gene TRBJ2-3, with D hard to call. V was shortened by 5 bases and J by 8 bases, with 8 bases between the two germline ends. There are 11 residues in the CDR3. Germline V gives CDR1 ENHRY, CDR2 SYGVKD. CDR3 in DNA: TGTGCCATCAGTTCCCTCGCTACGCAGTATTTT. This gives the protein CAISSLATQYF.

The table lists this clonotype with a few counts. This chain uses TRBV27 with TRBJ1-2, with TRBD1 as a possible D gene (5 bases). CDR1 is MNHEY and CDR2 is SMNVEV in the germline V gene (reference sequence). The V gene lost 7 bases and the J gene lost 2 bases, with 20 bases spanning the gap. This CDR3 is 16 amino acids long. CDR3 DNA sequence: TGTGCCAGCACCCCTTCGAGGCAGGGCTCCAACTATGGCTACACCTTC. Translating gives CASTPSRQGSNYGYTF.

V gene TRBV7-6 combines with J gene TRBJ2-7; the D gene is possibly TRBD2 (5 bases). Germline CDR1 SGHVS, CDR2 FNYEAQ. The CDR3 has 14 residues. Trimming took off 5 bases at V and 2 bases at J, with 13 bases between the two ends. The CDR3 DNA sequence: TGTGCCAGCAGCCCCAGCGGTGGCACCTACGAGCAGTACTTC. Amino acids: CASSPSGGTYEQYF.

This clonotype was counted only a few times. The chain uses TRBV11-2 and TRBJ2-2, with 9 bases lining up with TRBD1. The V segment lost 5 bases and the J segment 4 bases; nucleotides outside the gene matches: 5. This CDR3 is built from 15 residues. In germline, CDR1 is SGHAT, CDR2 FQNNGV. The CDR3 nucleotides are TGTGCCAGCAGCCCCGGACAGGGGATCACCGGGGAGCTGTTTTTT. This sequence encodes CASSPGQGITGELFF.

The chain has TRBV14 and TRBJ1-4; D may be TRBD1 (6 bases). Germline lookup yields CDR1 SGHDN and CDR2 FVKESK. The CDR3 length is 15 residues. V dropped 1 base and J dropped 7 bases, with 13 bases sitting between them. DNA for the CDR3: TGTGCCAGCAGCCAAGTGGGGGCGCGGGGTGAAAAACTGTTTTTT. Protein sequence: CASSQVGARGEKLFF.

CDR3 nucleotide sequence: TGTGCCAGCTCAATCACAAGCGACAGGGGAGACGGCTACACCTTC. This encodes CASSITSDRGDGYTF. This chain uses TRBV18 with TRBJ1-2; 8 bases agree with TRBD1. Germline V gene sequence: CDR1 KGHSH, CDR2 LQKENI. The CDR3 is 15 residues long. V gave up 5 bases and J gave up 8 bases; unmatched junction bases: 13.

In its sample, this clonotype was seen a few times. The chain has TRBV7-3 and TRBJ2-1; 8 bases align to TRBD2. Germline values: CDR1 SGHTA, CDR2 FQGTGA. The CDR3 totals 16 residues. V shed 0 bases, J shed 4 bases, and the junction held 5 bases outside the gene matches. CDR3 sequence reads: CASSLTQPGGYNEQFF. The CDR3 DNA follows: TGTGCCAGCAGCTTAACCCAACCGGGAGGGTACAATGAGCAGTTCTTC.

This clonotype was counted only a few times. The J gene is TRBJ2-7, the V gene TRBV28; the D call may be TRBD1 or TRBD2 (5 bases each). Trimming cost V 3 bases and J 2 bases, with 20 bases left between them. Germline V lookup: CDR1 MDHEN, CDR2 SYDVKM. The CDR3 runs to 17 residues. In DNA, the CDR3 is TGTGCCAGCAGTTTCACGGGACCGAATTATCCTACCTACGAGCAGTACTTC. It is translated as CASSFTGPNYPTYEQYF.

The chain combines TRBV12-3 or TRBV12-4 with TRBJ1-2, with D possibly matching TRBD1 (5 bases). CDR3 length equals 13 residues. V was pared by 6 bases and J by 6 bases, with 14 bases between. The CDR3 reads CASSPGLPHGYTF. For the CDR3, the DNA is TGTGCCAGCAGCCCGGGACTCCCGCATGGCTACACCTTC.

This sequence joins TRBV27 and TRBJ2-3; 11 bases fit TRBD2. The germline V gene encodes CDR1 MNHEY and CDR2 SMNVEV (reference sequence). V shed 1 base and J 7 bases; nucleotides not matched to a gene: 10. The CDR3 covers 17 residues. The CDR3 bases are TGTGCCAGCAGTTTATTACAGGGACTAGCGGACGTCAATACGCAGTATTTT. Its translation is CASSLLQGLADVNTQYF.

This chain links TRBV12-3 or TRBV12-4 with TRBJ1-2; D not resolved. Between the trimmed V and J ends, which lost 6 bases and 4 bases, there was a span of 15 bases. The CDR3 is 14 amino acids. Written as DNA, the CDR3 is TGTGCCAGCAGCCGCCGGGGAGGAGTCTATGGCTACACCTTC. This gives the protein CASSRRGGVYGYTF.

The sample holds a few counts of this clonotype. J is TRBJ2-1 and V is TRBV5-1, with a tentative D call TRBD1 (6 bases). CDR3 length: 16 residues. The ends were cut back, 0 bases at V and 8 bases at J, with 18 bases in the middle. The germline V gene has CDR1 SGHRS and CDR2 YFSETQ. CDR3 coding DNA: TGCGCCAGCAGCTTGGAGTTGGCGGTTGGGGGCGATGAGCAGTTCTTC. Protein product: CASSLELAVGGDEQFF.

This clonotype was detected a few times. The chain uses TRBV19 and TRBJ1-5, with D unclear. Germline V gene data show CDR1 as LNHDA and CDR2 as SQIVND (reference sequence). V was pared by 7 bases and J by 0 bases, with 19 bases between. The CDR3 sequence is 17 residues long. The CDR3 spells CASIPAAPVNSNQPQHF. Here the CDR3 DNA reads TGTGCCAGTATTCCTGCAGCGCCAGTTAATAGCAATCAGCCCCAGCATTTT. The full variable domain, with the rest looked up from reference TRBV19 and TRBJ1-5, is DGGITQSPKYLFRKEGQNVTLSCEQNLNHDAMYWYRQDPGQGLRLIYYSQIVNDFQKGDIAEGYSVSREKKESFPLTVTSAQKNPTAFYLCASIPAAPVNSNQPQHFGDGTRLSIL.

CDR3 bases: TGCGCCAGCAGCTTAACTGATTCCCCGACCTACGAGCAGTACTTC. Translated: CASSLTDSPTYEQYF. This chain connects TRBV5-1 to TRBJ2-7; D not certain. Trimming took off 2 bases at V and 2 bases at J, with 14 bases between the two ends. The CDR3 totals 15 residues. From germline, CDR1 is SGHRS and CDR2 YFSETQ.

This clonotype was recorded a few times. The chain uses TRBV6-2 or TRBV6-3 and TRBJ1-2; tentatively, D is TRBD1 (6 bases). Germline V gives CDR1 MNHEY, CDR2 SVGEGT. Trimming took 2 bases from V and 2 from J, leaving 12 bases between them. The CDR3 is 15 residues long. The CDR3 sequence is CASSYGQGWNYGYTF. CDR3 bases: TGTGCCAGCAGTTACGGGCAGGGGTGGAACTATGGCTACACCTTC.

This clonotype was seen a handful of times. The CDR3 nucleotides are TGCGCCAGCAGCCAAGATCTACTAGCGGGGGGGCCAACGGTGACAGATACGCAGTATTTT. Protein: CASSQDLLAGGPTVTDTQYF. V gene TRBV4-1 combines with J gene TRBJ2-3; 13 bases are shared with TRBD2. This CDR3 is 20 amino acids long. The V segment lost 0 bases and the J segment 3 bases; nucleotides outside the gene matches: 12. The V gene's germline CDR1 is MGHRA and CDR2 YSYEKL.